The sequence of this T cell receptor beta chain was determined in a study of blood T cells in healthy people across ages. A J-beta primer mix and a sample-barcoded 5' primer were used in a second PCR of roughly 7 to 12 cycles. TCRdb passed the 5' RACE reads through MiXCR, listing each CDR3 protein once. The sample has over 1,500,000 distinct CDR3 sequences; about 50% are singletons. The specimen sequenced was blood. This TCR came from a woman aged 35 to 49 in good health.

The CDR3 nucleotides read TGTGCCAGCTCTCGTGGCAGGGGGCTACGGACTGAAGCTTTCTTT. It yields the protein CASSRGRGLRTEAFF. The chain combines TRBV18 with TRBJ1-1; 8 bases fit TRBD1. Germline V CDR1 and CDR2: KGHSH, LQKENI. This CDR3 has 15 residues. With V trimmed by 6 bases and J by 5 bases, 11 bases remained unmatched.